What follows are 23 T cell receptor beta chains derived from one specimen sequenced in a study of identical twins (dated by TCRdb to about 2016). Library method: 5' RACE. The instrument given in TCRdb is Illumina HiSeq 2000. TCRdb ran its own pipeline on the public reads, namely fastp trimming at Q25 and MiXCR clone calling, and kept in-frame beta chains. CDR3 protein duplicates are merged, each entry listing the most common genes and DNA. Across this sample there are approximately 680,000 distinct CDR3 sequences, with under 8.5% seen only once. The leading ten clones occupy around 1.6% of the sample. This same sample was also taken into another study, of yellow fever vaccine responses in identical twins.

The sample taken for sequencing was PBMCs. The receptors stem from a woman younger than 30 in good health.

This clonotype was counted between two and nine times. The chain joins TRBV5-1 to TRBJ2-7; maybe TRBD2 (6 bases). The CDR3 totals 13 residues. In germline, CDR1 is SGHRS, CDR2 YFSETQ. Deletions cut 4 bases from V and 4 bases from J, with 12 bases between. The CDR3 sequence is CASSRDSRYEQYV. The DNA for the CDR3 is TGCGCCAGCAGCCGGGACTCTCGATACGAGCAGTACGTC.

This clonotype turned up a few times. This chain links TRBV3-1 with TRBJ2-3; 9 bases fit TRBD2. Germline V gene lookup returns CDR1 LGHDT and CDR2 YNNKEL (reference sequence). J gave up 6 bases and V 2 bases, and 9 bases lay outside the gene matches. There are 16 residues in the CDR3. CDR3 DNA sequence: TGTGCCAGCAGCCAACTTTTAGCGGGAGCAGGGGATACGCAGTATTTT. It encodes CASSQLLAGAGDTQYF.

This clonotype has a count of ten or more. The chain uses TRBV20-1 and TRBJ1-5; 7 nucleotides agree with TRBD1. V shed 2 bases, J shed 5 bases, and the junction held 6 bases outside the gene matches. Germline loops: CDR1 DFQATT, CDR2 SNEGSKA (reference sequence). There are 14 residues in the CDR3. The CDR3 spells CSARPRGGYQPQHF. The CDR3 DNA reads as TGCAGTGCTAGACCCAGGGGGGGCTATCAGCCCCAGCATTTT.

This rearrangement joins TRBV20-1 to TRBJ2-7, with 14 bases matching TRBD2. The germline CDR1 and CDR2 sequences are DFQATT and SNEGSKA (reference sequence). Germline trimming cut 3 bases from V and 4 bases from J; bases unmatched to any gene: 5. This CDR3 has 15 amino acids. The CDR3 reads CSARSGLAGGYEQYF. CDR3 sequence (DNA): TGCAGTGCTAGGTCCGGACTAGCGGGAGGATACGAGCAGTACTTC.

This clonotype was seen a few times. The genes are TRBV20-1 and TRBJ1-6; no clear D gene. The V gene lost 0 bases and the J gene lost 1 base, with 10 bases spanning the gap. The CDR3 length is 16 residues. Germline V gene data show CDR1 as DFQATT and CDR2 as SNEGSKA (reference sequence). The DNA of the CDR3 is TGCAGTGCTAGAGATGACGGGGAATCCTATAATTCACCCCTCCACTTT. Amino acids: CSARDDGESYNSPLHF.

This clonotype came up many times. The chain employs TRBV6-2 or TRBV6-3 and TRBJ2-5; the match to TRBD2 covers 8 bases. The CDR3 runs to 14 residues. The V gene end was trimmed by 5 bases and the J gene end by 5 bases; junction bases not matched to a gene: 7. CDR1 MNHEY and CDR2 SVGEGT come from the germline V gene. The DNA of the CDR3 is TGTGCCAGCAGTCCAGCGGGGGTTGGGGAGACCCAGTACTTC. It yields the protein CASSPAGVGETQYF.

The gene calls are TRBV5-6 and TRBJ2-1; D might be TRBD1 or TRBD2, each matching 6 bases. CDR1 and CDR2 from the germline V gene are SGHDT and YYEEEE. CDR3 length: 13 residues. Trimming stripped 7 bases from V and 6 bases from J, with 14 bases between. In nucleotides, the CDR3 is TGTGCCAGCGGGGGGCTTCAAAGCAATGAGCAGTTCTTC. Translation: CASGGLQSNEQFF. Variable domain in full (rest from reference TRBV5-6 and TRBJ2-1): DAGVTQSPTHLIKTRGQQVTLRCSPKSGHDTVSWYQQALGQGPQFIFQYYEEEERQRGNFPDRFSGHQFPNYSSELNVNALLLGDSALYLCASGGLQSNEQFFGPGTRLTVL.

The chain has TRBV9 and TRBJ2-2; D could derive from TRBD1 or TRBD2 (5 bases each). The CDR3 is 16 amino acids. The germline gives CDR1 SGDLS, CDR2 YYNGEE. V dropped 7 bases and J dropped 4 bases, with 20 bases sitting between them. For the CDR3, the DNA is TGTGCCAGCTCCGGTCCGGGACCCCATTCCACCGGGGAGCTGTTTTTT. It is translated as CASSGPGPHSTGELFF.

This clonotype was found many times. V usage is TRBV12-3 or TRBV12-4 and J usage is TRBJ1-1; the D gene is possibly TRBD1 (5 bases). The CDR3 sequence is 15 residues long. V lost 8 bases, J lost 1 base, and 17 bases lay in between. CDR3: CASRGDWSGNTEAFF. The CDR3 DNA follows: TGTGCCAGCCGCGGGGACTGGAGTGGGAACACTGAAGCTTTCTTT.

The chain uses TRBV5-1 and TRBJ1-1; D gene ambiguous. V gave up 4 bases and J gave up 1 base, with 11 bases separating them. The V gene's germline CDR1 is SGHRS and CDR2 YFSETQ. CDR3 length equals 14 residues. The CDR3 sequence: CASSVQPTNTEAFF. As DNA, the CDR3 is TGCGCCAGCAGCGTGCAACCTACGAACACTGAAGCTTTCTTT.

This clonotype was detected ten times or more. The V gene is TRBV5-5, the J gene TRBJ2-7; TRBD1 matches at 7 bases. The CDR3 totals 14 residues. Trimming took 4 bases from V and 3 from J; bases not matched to a gene: 7. Germline V gives CDR1 SGHKS, CDR2 YYEKEE (reference sequence). In DNA form, the CDR3 reads TGTGCCAGCAGCGTTGAGGGGGCGTACTACGAGCAGTACTTC. Its translation: CASSVEGAYYEQYF. Based on the CDR3 plus reference TRBV5-5 and TRBJ2-7, the full variable domain is DAGVTQSPTHLIKTRGQQVTLRCSPISGHKSVSWYQQVLGQGPQFIFQYYEKEERGRGNFPDRFSARQFPNYSSELNVNALLLGDSALYLCASSVEGAYYEQYFGPGTRLTVT.

This clonotype was found many times. This sequence joins TRBV15 and TRBJ2-3, with TRBD1 identical over 7 bases. V shed 0 bases and J 2 bases; nucleotides not matched to a gene: 5. CDR3 length equals 16 residues. Germline V gives CDR1 LNHNV, CDR2 YYDKDF (reference sequence). CDR3 region: CATSREGQVLTDTQYF. CDR3 nucleotide sequence: TGTGCCACCAGCAGAGAAGGACAGGTTCTCACAGATACGCAGTATTTT.

This chain joins TRBV5-1 and TRBJ2-1; the D gene is possibly TRBD1 (5 bases). CDR3 length: 15 amino acids. CDR1 is SGHRS and CDR2 is YFSETQ in the germline V gene. The germline V and J ends were trimmed by 0 bases and 8 bases, with 15 bases remaining between them. The CDR3 DNA reads TGCGCCAGCAGCTTGGCGGCTGTCGAAGGGGATGAGCAGTTCTTC. Protein: CASSLAAVEGDEQFF.

V usage is TRBV20-1 and J usage is TRBJ2-1; the D gene is possibly TRBD2 (7 bases). Germline assignment: CDR1 DFQATT and CDR2 SNEGSKA (reference sequence). The CDR3 runs 14 residues. Trimming pared 6 bases from V and 9 bases from J, leaving 21 bases between. The CDR3 bases are TGCAGTGCGCCGATGTGGGGGGGGCTTAGTGAGCAGTTCTTC. It specifies CSAPMWGGLSEQFF.

This clonotype was seen only a few times. The chain joins TRBV20-1 to TRBJ2-1; D gene ambiguous. This CDR3 comprises 16 residues. The germline V gene has CDR1 DFQATT and CDR2 SNEGSKA (reference sequence). Trimming left V 2 bases short and J 1 base short, with 15 bases between. The DNA for the CDR3 is TGCAGTGCTAGATTGTCCGGGCCTCTTTCCTACAATGAGCAGTTCTTC. Its protein is CSARLSGPLSYNEQFF.

This clonotype was counted at least ten times. The chain combines TRBV24-1 with TRBJ2-7, with D uncertain. This CDR3 region has 12 residues. V lost 12 bases, J lost 2 bases, and 13 bases lay in between. Germline CDR1 KGHDR, CDR2 SFDVKD. CDR3: CAPLFETYEQYF. The CDR3 coding sequence is TGTGCCCCACTATTTGAAACCTACGAGCAGTACTTC.

This clonotype was detected only a few times. V and J are TRBV25-1 and TRBJ2-5, with D tentatively TRBD1 (6 bases). CDR1 and CDR2 from the germline V gene are MGHDK and SYGVNS. The CDR3 runs 14 residues. The V gene lost 7 bases and the J gene lost 5 bases, with 17 bases spanning the gap. CDR3 coding DNA: TGTGCCAGCAAAGGGACATCGGGCTCGGAGACCCAGTACTTC. The encoded protein is CASKGTSGSETQYF.

This sequence joins TRBV21-1 and TRBJ2-3. TRBV21-1 is described as a pseudogene. The length of the CDR3 is 14 residues. CDR3 DNA sequence: TGTGCCAGCAGCAAAGGCGCAGGCACAGATACGCAGTATTTT. It yields the protein CASSKGAGTDTQYF.

This clonotype was seen a few times. The J gene is TRBJ2-4, the V gene TRBV6-1; the match to TRBD2 covers 7 bases. With 8 bases clipped from V and 3 bases from J, the junction kept 10 bases outside the gene matches. The CDR3 totals 15 residues. Germline V gene sequence: CDR1 MNHNS, CDR2 SASEGT. This chain's CDR3 is CASRASGIVKNIQYF. The CDR3 DNA sequence: TGTGCCAGCCGGGCAAGCGGGATTGTCAAAAACATTCAGTACTTC.

This clonotype was observed many times. V and J are TRBV11-2 and TRBJ2-1; 12 bases map to TRBD2. J was trimmed by 4 bases and V by 3 bases; bases with no gene match: 7. CDR1 is SGHAT, CDR2 FQNNGV, per germline. This CDR3 has 17 residues. CDR3 sequence: CASSLLPSGGGYNEQFF. The CDR3 bases are TGTGCCAGCAGCTTGCTGCCTAGCGGGGGGGGTTACAATGAGCAGTTCTTC.

This clonotype was counted only a few times. This chain links TRBV7-6 with TRBJ1-4; possibly TRBD1 for D (6 bases). CDR3 size: 15 residues. The V and J ends lost 4 bases and 0 bases respectively, with 9 bases between them. The germline V gene encodes CDR1 SGHVS and CDR2 FNYEAQ. The CDR3 region has the DNA TGTGCCAGCAGCTCACCAGGGGCAACTAATGAAAAACTGTTTTTT. This gives the protein CASSSPGATNEKLFF.

This clonotype was detected only a few times. CDR3 sequence reads: CASSFTSLSTDTQYF. The CDR3 DNA sequence: TGCGCCAGCAGCTTCACTAGCCTTTCCACAGATACGCAGTATTTT. The chain uses TRBV5-1 and TRBJ2-3, with D maybe TRBD2 (6 bases). V lost 2 bases, J lost 2 bases, and 12 bases lay in between. The V gene's germline CDR1 is SGHRS and CDR2 YFSETQ. The CDR3 has 15 residues. The variable domain in full, completed from reference TRBV5-1 and TRBJ2-3, reads KAGVTQTPRYLIKTRGQQVTLSCSPISGHRSVSWYQQTPGQGLQFLFEYFSETQRNKGNFPGRFSGRQFSNSRSEMNVSTLELGDSALYLCASSFTSLSTDTQYFGPGTRLTVL.

Ten or more counts support this clonotype. The chain combines TRBV20-1 with TRBJ2-7, with 8 bases lining up with TRBD1. Germline-derived CDR1 and CDR2 are DFQATT and SNEGSKA (reference sequence). Trimming removed 2 bases from V and 4 bases from J; junction bases left unmatched: 4. CDR3 length: 13 residues. DNA of the CDR3: TGCAGTGCTAGACCTTGGACAGGGTACGAGCAGTACGTC. As protein: CSARPWTGYEQYV.